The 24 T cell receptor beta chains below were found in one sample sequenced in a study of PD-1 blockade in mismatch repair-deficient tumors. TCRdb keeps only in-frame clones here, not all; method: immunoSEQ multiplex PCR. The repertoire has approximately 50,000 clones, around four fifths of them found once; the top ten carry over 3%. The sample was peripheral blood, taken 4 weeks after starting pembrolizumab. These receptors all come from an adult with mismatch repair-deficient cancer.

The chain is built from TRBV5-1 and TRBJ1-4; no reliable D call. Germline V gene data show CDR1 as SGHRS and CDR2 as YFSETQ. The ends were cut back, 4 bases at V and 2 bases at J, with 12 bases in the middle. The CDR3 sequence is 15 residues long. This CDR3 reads CASSAAGATNEKLFF. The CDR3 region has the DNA TGCGCCAGCAGCGCGGCAGGCGCCACTAATGAAAAACTGTTTTTT.

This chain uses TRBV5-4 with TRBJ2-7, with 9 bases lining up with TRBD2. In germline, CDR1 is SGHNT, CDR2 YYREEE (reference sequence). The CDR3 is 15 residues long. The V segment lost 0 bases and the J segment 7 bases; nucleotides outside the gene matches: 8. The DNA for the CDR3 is TGTGCCAGCAGCTTGGCGGTAGCGGGAGTGTGGGAGCAGTACTTC. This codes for CASSLAVAGVWEQYF.

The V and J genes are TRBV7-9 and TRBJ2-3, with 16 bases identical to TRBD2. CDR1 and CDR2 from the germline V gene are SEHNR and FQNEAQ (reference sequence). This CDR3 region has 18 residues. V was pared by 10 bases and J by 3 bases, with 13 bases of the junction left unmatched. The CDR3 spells CATKTLGTSGRATDTQYF. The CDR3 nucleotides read TGTGCCACAAAAACTCTCGGGACTAGCGGGAGGGCAACAGATACGCAGTATTTT.

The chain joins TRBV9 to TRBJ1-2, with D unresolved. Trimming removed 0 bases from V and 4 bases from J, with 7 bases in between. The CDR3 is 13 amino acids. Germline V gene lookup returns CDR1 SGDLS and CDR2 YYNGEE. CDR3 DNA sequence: TGTGCCAGCAGCGTAGGGCAGACCTATGGCTACACCTTC. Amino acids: CASSVGQTYGYTF.

For the CDR3, the DNA is TGTGCCAGCAGTTCCTCCGGGACCTCTACCTACGAGCAGTACTTC. The encoded protein is CASSSSGTSTYEQYF. The genes are TRBV28 and TRBJ2-7, with D possibly called TRBD1 or TRBD2 (5 bases each). The CDR3 contains 15 residues. Germline-derived CDR1 and CDR2 are MDHEN and SYDVKM. V was cut by 4 bases and J by 2 bases, with 15 bases left in between.

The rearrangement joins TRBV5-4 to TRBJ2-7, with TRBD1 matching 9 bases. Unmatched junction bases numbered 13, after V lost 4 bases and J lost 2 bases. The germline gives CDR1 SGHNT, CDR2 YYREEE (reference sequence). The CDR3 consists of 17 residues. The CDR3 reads CASSATTRDRAPYEQYF. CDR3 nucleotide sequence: TGTGCCAGCAGCGCGACTACCCGGGACAGGGCCCCCTACGAGCAGTACTTC.

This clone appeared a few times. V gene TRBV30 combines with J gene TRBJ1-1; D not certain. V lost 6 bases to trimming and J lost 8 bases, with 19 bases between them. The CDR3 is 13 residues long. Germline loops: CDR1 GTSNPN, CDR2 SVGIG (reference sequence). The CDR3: CACVDGRSWEAFF. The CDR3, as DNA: TGTGCCTGCGTAGACGGGCGCTCGTGGGAAGCTTTCTTT.

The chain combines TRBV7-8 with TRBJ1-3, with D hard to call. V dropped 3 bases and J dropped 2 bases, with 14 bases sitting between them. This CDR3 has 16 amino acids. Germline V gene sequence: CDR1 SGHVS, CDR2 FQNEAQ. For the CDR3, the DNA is TGTGCCAGCAGCTTCGCCCTGAGTAGCGCTGGAAACACCATATATTTT. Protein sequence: CASSFALSSAGNTIYF.

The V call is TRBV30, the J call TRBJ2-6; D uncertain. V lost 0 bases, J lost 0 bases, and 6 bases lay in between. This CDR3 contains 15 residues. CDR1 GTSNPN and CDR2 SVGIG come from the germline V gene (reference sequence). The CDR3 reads CAWSVRGSGANVLTF. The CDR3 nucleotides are TGTGCCTGGAGTGTTCGTGGCTCTGGGGCCAACGTCCTGACTTTC.

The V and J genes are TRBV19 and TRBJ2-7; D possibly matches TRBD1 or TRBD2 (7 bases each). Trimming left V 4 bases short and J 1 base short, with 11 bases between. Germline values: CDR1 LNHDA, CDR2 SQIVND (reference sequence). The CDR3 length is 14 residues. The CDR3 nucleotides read TGTGCCAGTAGTAACCAGGGGGGGTCCTACGAGCAGTACTTC. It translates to CASSNQGGSYEQYF.

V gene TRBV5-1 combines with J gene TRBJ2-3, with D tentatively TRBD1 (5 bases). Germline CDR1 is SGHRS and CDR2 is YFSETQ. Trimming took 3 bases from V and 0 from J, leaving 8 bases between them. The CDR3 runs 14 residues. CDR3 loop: CASSYDRSTDTQYF. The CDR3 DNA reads TGCGCCAGCAGCTATGACAGAAGCACAGATACGCAGTATTTT.

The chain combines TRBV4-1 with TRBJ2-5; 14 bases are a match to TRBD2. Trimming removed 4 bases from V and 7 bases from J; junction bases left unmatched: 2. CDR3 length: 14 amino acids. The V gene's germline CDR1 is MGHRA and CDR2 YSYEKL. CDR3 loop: CASSRGLAGGTQYF. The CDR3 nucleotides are TGCGCCAGCAGCCGAGGACTAGCGGGAGGGACCCAGTACTTC.

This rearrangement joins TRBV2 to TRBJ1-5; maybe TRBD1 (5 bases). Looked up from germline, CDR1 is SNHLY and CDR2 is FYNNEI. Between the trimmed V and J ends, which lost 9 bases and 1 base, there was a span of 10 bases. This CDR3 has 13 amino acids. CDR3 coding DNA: TGTGCCAGTGGACGGGGGAGCAATCAGCCCCAGCATTTT. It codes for CASGRGSNQPQHF.

Here the CDR3 reads CASSIVSGQNYEQYF. The CDR3 coding sequence is TGTGCCAGTAGTATAGTTTCGGGACAGAACTACGAGCAGTACTTC. The chain links TRBV19 to TRBJ2-7; 7 nucleotides agree with TRBD1. From germline, CDR1 is LNHDA and CDR2 SQIVND (reference sequence). The trim removed 1 base at V and 3 bases at J, leaving 6 bases unmatched. The CDR3 runs 15 residues.

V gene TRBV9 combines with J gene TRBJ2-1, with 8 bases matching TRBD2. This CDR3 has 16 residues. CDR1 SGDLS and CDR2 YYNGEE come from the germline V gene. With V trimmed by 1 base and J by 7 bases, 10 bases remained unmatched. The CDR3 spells CASSVSTGGTWNEQFF. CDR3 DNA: TGTGCCAGCAGCGTATCGACGGGAGGGACATGGAATGAGCAGTTCTTC.

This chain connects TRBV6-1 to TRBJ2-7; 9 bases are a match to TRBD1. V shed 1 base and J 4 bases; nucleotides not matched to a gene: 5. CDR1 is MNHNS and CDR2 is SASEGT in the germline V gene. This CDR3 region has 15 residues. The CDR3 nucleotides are TGTGCCAGCAGTGAAGGGACAGGGGCCGGATACGAGCAGTACTTC. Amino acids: CASSEGTGAGYEQYF.

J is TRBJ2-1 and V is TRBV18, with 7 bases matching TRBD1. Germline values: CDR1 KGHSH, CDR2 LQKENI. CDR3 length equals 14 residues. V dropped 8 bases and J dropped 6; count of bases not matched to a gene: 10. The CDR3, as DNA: TGTGCCAGCGCCCCGCTGCAGGGGGTCAATGAGCAGTTCTTC. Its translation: CASAPLQGVNEQFF.

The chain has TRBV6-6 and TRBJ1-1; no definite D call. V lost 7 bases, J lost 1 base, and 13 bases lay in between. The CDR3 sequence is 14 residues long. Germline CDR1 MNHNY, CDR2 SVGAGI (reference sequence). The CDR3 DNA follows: TGTGCCAGCACCCTACCGGCGGGGAACACTGAAGCTTTCTTT. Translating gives CASTLPAGNTEAFF.

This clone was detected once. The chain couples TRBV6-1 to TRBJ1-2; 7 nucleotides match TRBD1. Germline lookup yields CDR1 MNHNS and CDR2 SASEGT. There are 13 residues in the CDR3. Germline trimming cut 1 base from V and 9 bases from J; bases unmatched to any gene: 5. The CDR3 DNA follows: TGTGCCAGCAGTGAAGGACAGGGTTGGAGCTACACCTTC. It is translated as CASSEGQGWSYTF.

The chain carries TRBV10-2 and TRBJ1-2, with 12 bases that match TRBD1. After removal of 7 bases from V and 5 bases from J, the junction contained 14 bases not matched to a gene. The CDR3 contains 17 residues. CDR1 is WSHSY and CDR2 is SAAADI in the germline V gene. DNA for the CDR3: TGCGCCAGCACCGATTGGGGACAGGGGGCTACAGGGTATGGCTACACCTTC. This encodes CASTDWGQGATGYGYTF.

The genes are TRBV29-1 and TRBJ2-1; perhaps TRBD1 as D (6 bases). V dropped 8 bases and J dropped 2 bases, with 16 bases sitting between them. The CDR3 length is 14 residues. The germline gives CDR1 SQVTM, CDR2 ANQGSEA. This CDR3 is CSLTTGLTYNEQFF. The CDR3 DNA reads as TGCAGCCTAACAACAGGGTTGACCTACAATGAGCAGTTCTTC.

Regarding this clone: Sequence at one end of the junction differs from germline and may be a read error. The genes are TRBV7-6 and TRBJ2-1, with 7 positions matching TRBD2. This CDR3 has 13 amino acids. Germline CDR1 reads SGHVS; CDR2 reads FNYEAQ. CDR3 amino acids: CASSLTTTAGIVF. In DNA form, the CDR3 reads TGTGCCAGCAGCCTGACTACTACAGCGGGGATTGTCTTC.

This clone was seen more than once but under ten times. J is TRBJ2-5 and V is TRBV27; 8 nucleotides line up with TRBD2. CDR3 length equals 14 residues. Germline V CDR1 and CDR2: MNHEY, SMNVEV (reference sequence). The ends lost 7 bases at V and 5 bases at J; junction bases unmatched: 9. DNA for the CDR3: TGTGCCAGCATGCTGAGCGGGGGCGGGGAGACCCAGTACTTC. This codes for CASMLSGGGETQYF.

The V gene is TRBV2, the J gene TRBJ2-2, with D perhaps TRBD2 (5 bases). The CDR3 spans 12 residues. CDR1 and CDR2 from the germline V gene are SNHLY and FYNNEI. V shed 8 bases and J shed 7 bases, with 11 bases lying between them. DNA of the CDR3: TGTGCCAGCGGAGCGGAAGGCGGGGAGCTGTTTTTT. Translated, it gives CASGAEGGELFF.